This entry lists 26 T cell receptor beta chains sequenced from one sample in a study of blood T cell repertoires in COVID-19. Sequencing was performed with immunoSEQ multiplex PCR; in TCRdb, only in-frame clones are kept and a portion is missing. Of 180,000 or so clones listed, about 77% are singletons. The material sequenced was peripheral blood. These receptors originate from a woman at least 80 years old with active or convalescent COVID-19.

This chain connects TRBV4-3 to TRBJ1-3; no definite D call. Trimming left V 2 bases short and J 0 bases short, with 5 bases between. The V gene's germline CDR1 is LGHNA and CDR2 YSLEER. This CDR3 spans 14 amino acids. The CDR3: CASSQHGSGNTIYF. Written as DNA, the CDR3 is TGCGCCAGCAGCCAACACGGCTCTGGAAACACCATATATTTT.

This clone was picked up a small number of times. V and J are TRBV19 and TRBJ1-6, with 12 bases identical to TRBD1. The V gene end was trimmed by 6 bases and the J gene end by 9 bases; junction bases not matched to a gene: 6. The CDR3 consists of 15 residues. CDR1 LNHDA and CDR2 SQIVND come from the germline V gene (reference sequence). The CDR3 coding sequence is TGTGCCAGTAGCGCCGGGACAGGGGGCTTTTCACCCCTCCACTTT. Protein product: CASSAGTGGFSPLHF.

This clone came up a few times. The chain combines TRBV5-1 with TRBJ2-2; a weak D match, TRBD2 (6 bases). CDR1 is SGHRS, CDR2 YFSETQ, per germline. Trimming stripped 0 bases from V and 3 bases from J, with 15 bases between. The CDR3 is 17 amino acids. This CDR3 reads CASSLGWGTAHTGELFF. DNA for the CDR3: TGCGCCAGCAGCTTGGGTTGGGGGACTGCCCACACCGGGGAGCTGTTTTTT.

CDR3 loop: CASSLQGVAYNEQFF. CDR3 in DNA: TGCGCCAGCAGCTTACAGGGGGTAGCCTACAATGAGCAGTTCTTC. The rearrangement links TRBV5-1 to TRBJ2-1; 8 nucleotides align to TRBD1. Looked up from germline, CDR1 is SGHRS and CDR2 is YFSETQ. With 2 bases clipped from V and 2 bases from J, the junction kept 3 bases outside the gene matches. The CDR3 totals 15 residues. Combining the CDR3 with reference TRBV5-1 and TRBJ2-1 gives the whole variable domain KAGVTQTPRYLIKTRGQQVTLSCSPISGHRSVSWYQQTPGQGLQFLFEYFSETQRNKGNFPGRFSGRQFSNSRSEMNVSTLELGDSALYLCASSLQGVAYNEQFFGPGTRLTVL.

The V and J genes are TRBV27 and TRBJ2-2; D not resolved. Per the germline V gene, CDR1 is MNHEY and CDR2 is SMNVEV (reference sequence). Trimming pared 5 bases from V and 1 base from J, leaving 14 bases between. CDR3 length: 16 amino acids. CDR3 bases: TGTGCCAGCAGTCCCCAGGTAACAGTGAACACCGGGGAGCTGTTTTTT. It translates to CASSPQVTVNTGELFF.

J is TRBJ2-2 and V is TRBV6-6; the match to TRBD1 covers 11 bases. V lost 8 bases to trimming and J lost 5 bases; unmatched junction nucleotides: 4. CDR3 length: 14 residues. Germline V gene sequence: CDR1 MNHNY, CDR2 SVGAGI (reference sequence). CDR3 bases: TGTGCCAGCGTGGGACAGGGGGGGACCGGGGAGCTGTTTTTT. Protein product: CASVGQGGTGELFF.

The rearrangement uses TRBV10-2 and TRBJ2-6; D is perhaps TRBD2 (6 bases). Germline V CDR1 and CDR2: WSHSY, SAAADI. The CDR3 loop spans 16 amino acids. Trimming pared 9 bases from V and 4 bases from J, leaving 19 bases between. As DNA, the CDR3 is TGCGCCAGTCTTACCGGAGGGGCCTCGGGGGCCAACGTCCTGACTTTC. Translating gives CASLTGGASGANVLTF.

This clone was counted between two and nine times. CDR3 loop: CASSLDLTGETEAFF. In nucleotides, the CDR3 is TGTGCCAGCAGCTTGGATTTGACAGGGGAAACTGAAGCTTTCTTT. This chain joins TRBV5-8 and TRBJ1-1; 8 bases fit TRBD1. J lost 5 bases, V lost 0 bases, and 6 bases had no gene match. Germline V gene data show CDR1 as SGHTS and CDR2 as YDEGEE. The CDR3 is 15 amino acids.

V is TRBV7-2 and J is TRBJ1-1, with 8 bases matching TRBD1. The CDR3 loop spans 14 amino acids. Germline V gives CDR1 SGHTA, CDR2 FQGNSA. The trim removed 4 bases at V and 0 bases at J, leaving 1 base unmatched. DNA of the CDR3: TGTGCCAGCAGCTCACAGGGGGTGAACACTGAAGCTTTCTTT. It encodes CASSSQGVNTEAFF.

This clone was seen once. The chain uses TRBV15 and TRBJ1-4; tentatively, D is TRBD1 (5 bases). The CDR3 is made up of 16 amino acids. The germline gives CDR1 LNHNV, CDR2 YYDKDF (reference sequence). V was pared by 5 bases and J by 8 bases, with 21 bases between. CDR3 in DNA: TGTGCCACCAGCCCAAAAGGGGCGCCTCGGTCCGAAAAACTGTTTTTT. Protein: CATSPKGAPRSEKLFF.

The gene calls are TRBV15 and TRBJ1-1, with D unclear. V was shortened by 3 bases and J by 1 base, with 12 bases between the two germline ends. The V gene's germline CDR1 is LNHNV and CDR2 YYDKDF (reference sequence). The CDR3 contains 15 residues. The CDR3 DNA reads TGTGCCACCAGCAGTAGACCAGGATGGAACACTGAAGCTTTCTTT. Protein product: CATSSRPGWNTEAFF.

This chain connects TRBV28 to TRBJ1-2, with 8 bases fitting TRBD1. The CDR3 runs to 15 residues. The germline CDR1 and CDR2 sequences are MDHEN and SYDVKM. Trimming cost V 6 bases and J 2 bases; bases outside gene matches: 8. This CDR3 is CASRDAGGANYGYTF. Written as DNA, the CDR3 is TGTGCCAGCAGAGACGCAGGGGGCGCGAACTATGGCTACACCTTC.

The V call is TRBV10-3, the J call TRBJ1-3; D is ambiguous. Germline CDR1 is ENHRY and CDR2 is SYGVKD. This CDR3 contains 15 residues. Trimming cost V 6 bases and J 0 bases, with 12 bases left between them. The CDR3: CAISLGPSSGNTIYF. The CDR3 region has the DNA TGTGCCATCAGCCTTGGGCCCAGCTCTGGAAACACCATATATTTT.

The chain employs TRBV5-1 and TRBJ1-3, with D tentatively TRBD1 (5 bases). Germline values: CDR1 SGHRS, CDR2 YFSETQ. The CDR3 loop spans 16 amino acids. V shed 0 bases and J shed 3 bases, with 13 bases lying between them. The CDR3 coding sequence is TGCGCCAGCAGCTTGGGGTCAGGGCAGCTTGGAAACACCATATATTTT. Protein: CASSLGSGQLGNTIYF.

V is TRBV4-1 and J is TRBJ2-5; no clear D. Germline loops: CDR1 MGHRA, CDR2 YSYEKL. This CDR3 comprises 12 residues. Trimming removed 3 bases at V and 5 bases at J, with 7 bases between. This chain's CDR3 is CASSHVRETQYF. The CDR3, as DNA: TGCGCCAGCAGCCACGTGAGGGAGACCCAGTACTTC.

This rearrangement joins TRBV6-6 to TRBJ1-5; 7 nucleotides match TRBD1. Germline lookup yields CDR1 MNHNY and CDR2 SVGAGI (reference sequence). After removal of 6 bases from V and 9 bases from J, the junction contained 11 bases not matched to a gene. The CDR3 has 14 amino acids. CDR3 DNA: TGTGCCAGCAGGGAAACCGGGACAGCTTCGCCCCAGCATTTT. This gives the protein CASRETGTASPQHF.

The J gene is TRBJ2-3, the V gene TRBV4-1, with D possibly TRBD2 on 5 matching bases. This CDR3 spans 15 amino acids. Germline lookup yields CDR1 MGHRA and CDR2 YSYEKL. V was shortened by 1 base and J by 7 bases, with 15 bases between the two germline ends. The CDR3 loop reads CASSQVPAGGNTQYF. Written as DNA, the CDR3 is TGCGCCAGCAGCCAAGTGCCGGCCGGAGGAAATACGCAGTATTTT.

The chain uses TRBV2 and TRBJ1-6, with 8 bases that match TRBD1. CDR3 length: 14 residues. The V gene's germline CDR1 is SNHLY and CDR2 FYNNEI. V gave up 4 bases and J gave up 8 bases; unmatched junction bases: 4. The CDR3 sequence: CASSGQGKDSPLHF. Written as DNA, the CDR3 is TGTGCCAGCAGTGGACAGGGGAAGGATTCACCCCTCCACTTT.

This chain joins TRBV4-1 and TRBJ2-7, with TRBD2 identical over 11 bases. V shed 2 bases and J 2 bases; nucleotides not matched to a gene: 14. Per the germline V gene, CDR1 is MGHRA and CDR2 is YSYEKL. CDR3 size: 19 residues. The CDR3 reads CASSQSGTSGSPRAYEQYF. CDR3 sequence (DNA): TGCGCCAGCAGCCAAAGCGGGACTAGCGGCTCCCCGAGGGCCTACGAGCAGTACTTC.

The rearrangement uses TRBV5-4 and TRBJ2-1; 9 bases are a match to TRBD2. Germline CDR1 is SGHNT and CDR2 is YYREEE (reference sequence). V shed 0 bases, J shed 9 bases, and the junction held 7 bases outside the gene matches. The CDR3 runs to 15 residues. The CDR3 protein is CASSLGGGGASEQFF. In nucleotides, the CDR3 is TGTGCCAGCAGCTTGGGTGGCGGGGGGGCCAGTGAGCAGTTCTTC.

This chain links TRBV28 with TRBJ1-5; a weak D match, TRBD1 (6 bases). The germline CDR1 and CDR2 sequences are MDHEN and SYDVKM. Trimming cost V 1 base and J 1 base, with 11 bases left between them. The CDR3 is 16 amino acids. CDR3 sequence reads: CASSLLAGVSNQPQHF. The CDR3 DNA follows: TGTGCCAGCAGTTTATTGGCAGGGGTCAGCAATCAGCCCCAGCATTTT.

The gene calls are TRBV4-3 and TRBJ2-1; 7 nucleotides line up with TRBD2. There are 16 residues in the CDR3. CDR1 is LGHNA, CDR2 YSLEER, per germline. V lost 0 bases, J lost 1 base, and 3 bases stayed unmatched. CDR3 sequence: CASSQEWGGSYNEQFF. CDR3 coding DNA: TGCGCCAGCAGCCAAGAGTGGGGGGGTTCCTACAATGAGCAGTTCTTC.

The chain employs TRBV19 and TRBJ1-2; 7 bases match TRBD1. The J segment lost 6 bases and the V segment lost 5 bases, leaving 12 bases of the junction unmatched. Germline V lookup: CDR1 LNHDA, CDR2 SQIVND (reference sequence). The CDR3 spans 15 residues. CDR3 nucleotides: TGTGCCAGTAGTTCGAGACAGGGACCACTAGATGGCTACACCTTC. Encoded protein: CASSSRQGPLDGYTF.

In its sample, this clone was seen a few times. The rearrangement joins TRBV28 to TRBJ1-2; weak D call: TRBD1 (6 bases). Germline V gene sequence: CDR1 MDHEN, CDR2 SYDVKM. The CDR3 spans 15 residues. Trimming stripped 6 bases from V and 7 bases from J, with 21 bases between. CDR3 residues: CASSLPDSIPLGYTF. The DNA for the CDR3 is TGTGCCAGCAGCCTACCGGACAGTATCCCTCTTGGCTACACCTTC.

This sequence joins TRBV2 and TRBJ1-3, with D unclear. V lost 1 base, J lost 0 bases, and 10 bases lay in between. Germline CDR1 reads SNHLY; CDR2 reads FYNNEI. The CDR3 covers 16 residues. The CDR3 bases are TGTGCCAGCAGTGAAGGGGCTCCCAACTCTGGAAACACCATATATTTT. This codes for CASSEGAPNSGNTIYF. The full variable domain, rest sourced from reference TRBV2 and TRBJ1-3, is EPEVTQTPSHQVTQMGQEVILRCVPISNHLYFYWYRQILGQKVEFLVSFYNNEISEKSEIFDDQFSVERPDGSNFTLKIRSTKLEDSAMYFCASSEGAPNSGNTIYFGEGSWLTVV.

This rearrangement joins TRBV7-8 to TRBJ1-6, with 9 bases lining up with TRBD1. CDR3 length equals 15 residues. J lost 6 bases, V lost 0 bases, and 0 bases had no gene match. Germline V CDR1 and CDR2: SGHVS, FQNEAQ. Here the CDR3 DNA reads TGTGCCAGCAGCTTAGCGGACAGGGGTAATTCACCCCTCCACTTT. Its translation: CASSLADRGNSPLHF.